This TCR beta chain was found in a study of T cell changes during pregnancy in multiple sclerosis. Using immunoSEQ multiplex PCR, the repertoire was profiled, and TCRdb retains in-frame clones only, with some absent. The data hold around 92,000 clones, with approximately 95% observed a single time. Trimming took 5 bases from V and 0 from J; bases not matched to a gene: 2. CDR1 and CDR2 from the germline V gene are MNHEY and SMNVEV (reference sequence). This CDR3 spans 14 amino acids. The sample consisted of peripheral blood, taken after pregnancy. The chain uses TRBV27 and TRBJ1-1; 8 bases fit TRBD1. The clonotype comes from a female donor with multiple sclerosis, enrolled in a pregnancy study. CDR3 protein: CASSRTGMNTEAFF. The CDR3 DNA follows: TGTGCCAGCAGTCGGACAGGGATGAACACTGAAGCTTTCTTT.